Shown below are 16 T cell receptor beta chains from a single sample sequenced in a study of T cell responses to AZD1222 COVID-19 vaccine. Assay: immunoSEQ multiplex PCR; the TCRdb copy retains only in-frame clones and omits some. The sample contains roughly 200,000 clones, 91% of which appear only once. This sample comprised peripheral blood, obtained 28 days after the second AZD1222 dose. The source of these receptors is an adult who received the AZD1222 COVID-19 vaccine.

The V and J genes are TRBV19 and TRBJ1-2; no reliable D call. The germline V and J ends were trimmed by 11 bases and 8 bases, with 15 bases remaining between them. This CDR3 comprises 11 residues. Per the germline V gene, CDR1 is LNHDA and CDR2 is SQIVND (reference sequence). The CDR3 DNA sequence: TGTGCCGGCCGTAGGCAAGGAGGCTACACCTTC. The encoded protein is CAGRRQGGYTF.

The chain uses TRBV7-2 and TRBJ2-7; D assignment may be TRBD1 or TRBD2 (5 bases each). The CDR3 contains 13 residues. Trimming removed 1 base from V and 3 bases from J, with 7 bases in between. Germline values: CDR1 SGHTA, CDR2 FQGNSA. Written as DNA, the CDR3 is TGTGCCAGCAGCTTAGGTGGGGGCTACGAGCAGTACTTC. Amino acids: CASSLGGGYEQYF.

The J gene is TRBJ1-5, the V gene TRBV2, with D uncertain. V was shortened by 6 bases and J by 0 bases, with 12 bases between the two germline ends. There are 15 residues in the CDR3. Germline assignment: CDR1 SNHLY and CDR2 FYNNEI. DNA for the CDR3: TGTGCCAGCAGCGTTCGTGGCATTAGCAATCAGCCCCAGCATTTT. Its protein product is CASSVRGISNQPQHF. Together with reference TRBV2 and TRBJ1-5, the CDR3 gives the full variable domain: EPEVTQTPSHQVTQMGQEVILRCVPISNHLYFYWYRQILGQKVEFLVSFYNNEISEKSEIFDDQFSVERPDGSNFTLKIRSTKLEDSAMYFCASSVRGISNQPQHFGDGTRLSIL.

V gene TRBV6-5 combines with J gene TRBJ1-1; D not certain. The CDR3 contains 15 residues. Between the trimmed V and J ends, which lost 3 bases and 0 bases, there was a span of 11 bases. Germline CDR1 reads MNHEY; CDR2 reads SVGAGI. CDR3 sequence reads: CASSYEGAMNTEAFF. Here the CDR3 DNA reads TGTGCCAGCAGTTATGAGGGCGCAATGAACACTGAAGCTTTCTTT.

The CDR3 reads CASSDSYNSPLHF. The CDR3 nucleotides are TGCGCCAGCAGTGATAGCTATAATTCACCCCTCCACTTT. The chain has TRBV10-1 and TRBJ1-6; no clear D gene. V lost 3 bases and J 3 bases, leaving 3 bases between the germline ends. From germline, CDR1 is WNHNN and CDR2 SYGVQD (reference sequence). CDR3 length equals 13 residues.

This sequence joins TRBV10-3 and TRBJ2-3; 7 bases are a match to TRBD2. CDR1 and CDR2 from the germline V gene are ENHRY and SYGVKD. This CDR3 contains 15 residues. J gave up 3 bases and V 3 bases, and 6 bases lay outside the gene matches. CDR3 loop: CAISDLAGETDTQYF. DNA for the CDR3: TGTGCCATCAGTGATCTGGCGGGAGAAACAGATACGCAGTATTTT.

This chain uses TRBV20-1 with TRBJ1-2; 9 positions agree with TRBD1. The V and J ends lost 3 bases and 3 bases, in that order; junction bases with no gene match: 8. The V gene's germline CDR1 is DFQATT and CDR2 SNEGSKA (reference sequence). The CDR3 contains 15 residues. For the CDR3, the DNA is TGCAGTGCTAGTCGTTGGGACAGGGAGGACTATGGCTACACCTTC. This codes for CSASRWDREDYGYTF.

The chain uses TRBV5-6 and TRBJ1-3, with a weak D call TRBD1 (6 bases). The CDR3 is 16 amino acids. The ends were cut back, 1 base at V and 2 bases at J, with 13 bases in the middle. The V gene's germline CDR1 is SGHDT and CDR2 YYEEEE. The CDR3 DNA sequence: TGTGCCAGCAGCTTGTTTGGGGGGCTTGCTGGAAACACCATATATTTT. It codes for CASSLFGGLAGNTIYF.

This clone is a singleton in its sample. This chain connects TRBV5-6 to TRBJ2-7; weak D call: TRBD1 (6 bases). This CDR3 is built from 14 residues. Trimming stripped 1 base from V and 2 bases from J, with 10 bases between. Germline V gene data show CDR1 as SGHDT and CDR2 as YYEEEE. CDR3 sequence reads: CASSLLDRAYEQYF. CDR3 nucleotide sequence: TGTGCCAGCAGCTTGTTGGACAGAGCCTACGAGCAGTACTTC. The full variable domain, in which reference TRBV5-6 and TRBJ2-7 provide the parts outside the CDR3, is DAGVTQSPTHLIKTRGQQVTLRCSPKSGHDTVSWYQQALGQGPQFIFQYYEEEERQRGNFPDRFSGHQFPNYSSELNVNALLLGDSALYLCASSLLDRAYEQYFGPGTRLTVT.

The J gene is TRBJ2-1, the V gene TRBV24-1, with 9 nucleotides matching TRBD1. The CDR3 runs 15 residues. Trimming removed 5 bases from V and 7 bases from J; junction bases left unmatched: 8. CDR1 and CDR2 from the germline V gene are KGHDR and SFDVKD. The CDR3 sequence is CATSAAGTGLNEQFF. The CDR3 nucleotides read TGTGCCACCAGTGCCGCCGGGACAGGGCTAAATGAGCAGTTCTTC.

The chain uses TRBV25-1 and TRBJ2-7, with D possibly being TRBD1 or TRBD2 (5 bases each). The CDR3 runs to 13 residues. The germline V gene has CDR1 MGHDK and CDR2 SYGVNS. Trimming took 8 bases from V and 7 from J, leaving 18 bases between them. For the CDR3, the DNA is TGTGCCAGCTCGACCCGGGGCCTAAAAGAGCAGTACTTC. Amino acid sequence: CASSTRGLKEQYF.

V is TRBV5-1 and J is TRBJ2-5; D possibly corresponds to TRBD1 (6 bases). The CDR3 is made up of 14 amino acids. Germline lookup yields CDR1 SGHRS and CDR2 YFSETQ. V lost 0 bases and J 4 bases, leaving 10 bases between the germline ends. The CDR3 coding sequence is TGCGCCAGCAGCTTGGGGGACACACGAGAGACCCAGTACTTC. It encodes CASSLGDTRETQYF. The full variable domain, rest sourced from reference TRBV5-1 and TRBJ2-5, is KAGVTQTPRYLIKTRGQQVTLSCSPISGHRSVSWYQQTPGQGLQFLFEYFSETQRNKGNFPGRFSGRQFSNSRSEMNVSTLELGDSALYLCASSLGDTRETQYFGPGTRLLVL.

This clone was detected only once. The CDR3 protein is CASSPRINQPQHF. In nucleotides, the CDR3 is TGTGCCAGCTCACCGAGGATTAATCAGCCCCAGCATTTT. The chain joins TRBV18 to TRBJ1-5; D is ambiguous. The CDR3 length is 13 residues. Germline V gives CDR1 KGHSH, CDR2 LQKENI. V was clipped by 3 bases and J by 4 bases, with 7 bases between them.

The genes are TRBV3-1 (or the pseudogene TRBV3-2) and TRBJ1-3; D remains ambiguous. The CDR3 runs 14 residues. Germline V gene data show CDR1 as LGHDT and CDR2 as YNNKEL (reference sequence). The ends were cut back, 6 bases at V and 0 bases at J, with 9 bases in the middle. The CDR3, as DNA: TGTGCCAGCAGGATGGGGAACTCTGGAAACACCATATATTTT. It translates to CASRMGNSGNTIYF.

The chain couples TRBV28 to TRBJ1-5, with D perhaps matching TRBD1 (6 bases). V lost 1 base and J 7 bases, leaving 11 bases between the germline ends. CDR3 size: 14 residues. Germline assignment: CDR1 MDHEN and CDR2 SYDVKM. This CDR3 is CASSLSQGTQPQHF. CDR3 DNA sequence: TGTGCCAGCAGTTTATCCCAGGGGACGCAGCCCCAGCATTTT.

This chain links TRBV19 with TRBJ1-5; D unclear. Germline loops: CDR1 LNHDA, CDR2 SQIVND (reference sequence). This CDR3 is 12 amino acids long. V was shortened by 3 bases and J by 8 bases, with 8 bases between the two germline ends. The CDR3 loop reads CASSMGIEPQHF. The CDR3, as DNA: TGTGCCAGTAGTATGGGGATAGAGCCCCAGCATTTT.